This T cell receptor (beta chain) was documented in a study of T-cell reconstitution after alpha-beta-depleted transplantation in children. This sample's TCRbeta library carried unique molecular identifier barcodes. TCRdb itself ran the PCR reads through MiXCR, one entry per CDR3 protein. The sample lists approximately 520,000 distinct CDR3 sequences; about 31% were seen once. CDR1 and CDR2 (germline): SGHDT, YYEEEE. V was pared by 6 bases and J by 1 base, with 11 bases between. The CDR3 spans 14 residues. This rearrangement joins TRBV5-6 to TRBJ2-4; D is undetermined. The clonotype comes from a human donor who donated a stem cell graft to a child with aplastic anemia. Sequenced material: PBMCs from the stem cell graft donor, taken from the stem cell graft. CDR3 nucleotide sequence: TGTGCCAGCACCCCTGGTGCCGCCAAAAACATTCAGTACTTC. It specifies CASTPGAAKNIQYF.